This TCR beta chain emerged from a study of blood T cells in healthy people across ages. Using a J-beta primer mix together with a sample-barcoded 5' primer, a second PCR was run for roughly 7 to 11 cycles. TCRdb re-analysed the 5' RACE reads in MiXCR, keeping a single row per CDR3 protein. The table lists 380,000 or so distinct CDR3 sequences, 50% to 60% of them singletons. Germline V gene data show CDR1 as LGHNA and CDR2 as YNFKEQ. The CDR3 totals 18 residues. With 0 bases clipped from V and 1 base from J, the junction kept 10 bases outside the gene matches. The chain carries TRBV4-2 and TRBJ2-3; 7 nucleotides align to TRBD2. The sequenced sample consisted of blood. The clonotype comes from a man aged 55 to 70 in good health. The CDR3 sequence is CASSQDPLAGRGTDTQYF. The DNA of the CDR3 is TGTGCCAGCAGCCAAGATCCCTTAGCGGGTCGAGGCACAGATACGCAGTATTTT.